The clone carrying this T cell receptor beta chain was detected a few times. What it binds is unknown. Preparation of the TCRbeta library used unique molecular identifiers. TCRdb processed the PCR reads anew with MiXCR; each CDR3 protein has one entry. The table has about 980,000 distinct CDR3 sequences, roughly 29% seen once. V gave up 4 bases and J gave up 7 bases, with 9 bases separating them. This CDR3 has 12 amino acids. The V gene's germline CDR1 is KGHDR and CDR2 SFDVKD. This record comes from a study of T-cell reconstitution after alpha-beta-depleted transplantation in children. Findings of the study overall: Newly made T cells mostly supplied T-cell counts and diversity one year after transplant.

The TCR originated in a boy in the first two years of life who had a stem cell transplant for SCID, so the T cells may come from the graft donor. The chain joins TRBV24-1 to TRBJ1-2; no clear D. The sample consisted of PBMCs, mostly from graft donor cells, taken 360 days after TCRalphabeta/CD19-depleted stem cell transplant. The CDR3: CATSEDVGGYTF. Here the CDR3 DNA reads TGTGCCACCAGTGAGGATGTGGGTGGCTACACCTTC.